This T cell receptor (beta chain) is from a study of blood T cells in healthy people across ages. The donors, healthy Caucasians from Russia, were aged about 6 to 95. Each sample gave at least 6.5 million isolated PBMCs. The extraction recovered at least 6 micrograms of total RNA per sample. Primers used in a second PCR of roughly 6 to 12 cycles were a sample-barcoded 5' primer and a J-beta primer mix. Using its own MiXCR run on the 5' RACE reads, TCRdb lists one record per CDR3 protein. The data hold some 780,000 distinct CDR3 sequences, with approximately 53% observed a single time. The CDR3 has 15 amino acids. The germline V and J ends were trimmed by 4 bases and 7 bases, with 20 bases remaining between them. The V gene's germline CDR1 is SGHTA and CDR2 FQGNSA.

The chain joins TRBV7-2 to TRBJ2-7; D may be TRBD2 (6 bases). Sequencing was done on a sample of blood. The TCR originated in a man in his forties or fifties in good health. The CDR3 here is CASSSSSALVHEQYF. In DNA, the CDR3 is TGTGCCAGCAGCTCTTCTAGCGCCTTGGTCCATGAGCAGTACTTC.